These 23 T cell receptor beta chains were sequenced from one sample in a study of blood T cell repertoires in COVID-19. Here immunoSEQ multiplex PCR was the method, and the copy in TCRdb shows in-frame clones only, minus some. The sample carries some 120,000 clones, around 87% recorded once. Material: peripheral blood. These receptors came from a woman aged 60-70 years with acute or convalescent COVID-19.

V and J are TRBV28 and TRBJ2-3, with TRBD2 identical over 8 bases. The CDR3 spans 15 residues. Trimming removed 3 bases from V and 5 bases from J; junction bases left unmatched: 7. Germline assignment: CDR1 MDHEN and CDR2 SYDVKM. This CDR3 reads CASSLLGLAGDTQYF. The DNA of the CDR3 is TGTGCCAGCAGTTTGTTGGGGCTAGCGGGAGATACGCAGTATTTT. Based on the CDR3 plus reference TRBV28 and TRBJ2-3, the full variable domain is DVKVTQSSRYLVKRTGEKVFLECVQDMDHENMFWYRQDPGLGLRLIYFSYDVKMKEKGDIPEGYSVSREKKERFSLILESASTNQTSMYLCASSLLGLAGDTQYFGPGTRLTVL.

In its sample, this clone was seen once. The chain couples TRBV2 to TRBJ1-3, with 8 bases lining up with TRBD1. The J segment lost 0 bases and the V segment lost 8 bases, leaving 12 bases of the junction unmatched. CDR3 length equals 17 residues. CDR1 and CDR2 from the germline V gene are SNHLY and FYNNEI. CDR3 residues: CASRTGQSSGSGNTIYF. As DNA, the CDR3 is TGTGCCAGCCGGACAGGGCAAAGTTCCGGCTCTGGAAACACCATATATTTT.

The chain employs TRBV7-8 and TRBJ1-2, with D maybe TRBD1 (6 bases). CDR1 is SGHVS, CDR2 FQNEAQ, per germline. This CDR3 region has 14 residues. V lost 5 bases and J lost 4, with 14 bases in between. CDR3: CASSHEQGFYGYTF. CDR3 coding DNA: TGTGCCAGCAGCCATGAACAGGGTTTCTATGGCTACACCTTC. The whole variable domain, remainder taken from reference TRBV7-8 and TRBJ1-2, is GAGVSQSPRYKVAKRGQDVALRCDPISGHVSLFWYQQALGQGPEFLTYFQNEAQLDKSGLPSDRFFAERPEGSVSTLKIQRTQQEDSAVYLCASSHEQGFYGYTFGSGTRLTVV.

The J gene is TRBJ2-2, the V gene TRBV4-1, with TRBD2 as a possible D gene (5 bases). The V gene's germline CDR1 is MGHRA and CDR2 YSYEKL. V lost 2 bases, J lost 4 bases, and 11 bases lay in between. CDR3 length: 15 residues. CDR3 bases: TGCGCCAGCAGCCAACTAACTAGAATCACCGGGGAGCTGTTTTTT. It yields the protein CASSQLTRITGELFF.

The rearrangement joins TRBV19 to TRBJ1-3, with a possible D match to TRBD1 (6 bases). Germline CDR1 is LNHDA and CDR2 is SQIVND (reference sequence). Trimming removed 4 bases at V and 2 bases at J, with 15 bases between. This CDR3 is 16 amino acids long. CDR3: CASSSPGTIAGNTIYF. As DNA, the CDR3 is TGTGCCAGTAGTAGCCCTGGGACAATTGCTGGAAACACCATATATTTT.

The chain employs TRBV5-1 and TRBJ2-7; D is undetermined. CDR1 SGHRS and CDR2 YFSETQ come from the germline V gene. The CDR3 runs to 13 residues. Trimming shortened V by 0 bases and J by 3 bases, and 7 bases separated the two germline ends. CDR3 DNA: TGCGCCAGCAGCTTGGCAAACGGCTACGAGCAGTACTTC. It yields the protein CASSLANGYEQYF.

The chain has TRBV28 and TRBJ1-5; D might be TRBD1 (6 bases). The CDR3 has 15 residues. The ends were cut back, 2 bases at V and 5 bases at J, with 13 bases in the middle. Per the germline V gene, CDR1 is MDHEN and CDR2 is SYDVKM. Written as DNA, the CDR3 is TGTGCCAGCAGTTTAGAGGGCAGGGGACATCAGCCCCAGCATTTT. Protein sequence: CASSLEGRGHQPQHF.

This clone has a handful of counts. This chain joins TRBV9 and TRBJ2-1; TRBD2 matches 7 bases. CDR1 and CDR2 from the germline V gene are SGDLS and YYNGEE. The CDR3 is made up of 14 amino acids. V lost 0 bases and J lost 10; bases outside the gene matches: 7. The CDR3 spells CASSVAERDFEQFF. CDR3 sequence (DNA): TGTGCCAGCAGCGTAGCGGAGCGGGACTTCGAGCAGTTCTTC.

This sequence joins TRBV5-1 and TRBJ2-2, with 15 bases aligning to TRBD2. V lost 3 bases and J lost 4; bases outside the gene matches: 4. Germline V gene sequence: CDR1 SGHRS, CDR2 YFSETQ. The CDR3 has 17 amino acids. CDR3 sequence (DNA): TGCGCCAGCAGCTCCGGGACTAGCGGGAGGAGCACCGGGGAGCTGTTTTTT. As protein: CASSSGTSGRSTGELFF.

The chain joins TRBV19 to TRBJ1-3; 7 nucleotides match TRBD1. V shed 6 bases and J 3 bases; nucleotides not matched to a gene: 5. The CDR3 has 14 amino acids. Germline V CDR1 and CDR2: LNHDA, SQIVND (reference sequence). In DNA, the CDR3 is TGTGCCAGTAGCCCGACAGGGAGTGGAAACACCATATATTTT. It specifies CASSPTGSGNTIYF.

This chain links TRBV6-6 with TRBJ2-2; a possible D gene is TRBD2 (7 bases). The CDR3 consists of 16 residues. Germline lookup yields CDR1 MNHNY and CDR2 SVGAGI (reference sequence). With 7 bases removed from V and 3 bases from J, the gap between germline ends came to 18 bases. CDR3 loop: CASIMPRGADTGELFF. The CDR3 region has the DNA TGTGCCAGCATTATGCCACGGGGGGCGGACACCGGGGAGCTGTTTTTT.

The chain carries TRBV3-1 (or the pseudogene TRBV3-2) and TRBJ1-4; tentatively, D is TRBD1 (5 bases). The V gene's germline CDR1 is LGHDT and CDR2 YNNKEL (reference sequence). Trimming took 0 bases from V and 11 from J, leaving 16 bases between them. The CDR3 covers 15 residues. The CDR3 reads CASSQDRGGIKKLFF. CDR3 in DNA: TGTGCCAGCAGCCAAGACCGGGGGGGGATAAAGAAACTGTTTTTT.

This rearrangement joins TRBV5-4 to TRBJ2-1, with no clear D. V lost 0 bases and J 4 bases, leaving 8 bases between the germline ends. This CDR3 spans 14 amino acids. Germline V lookup: CDR1 SGHNT, CDR2 YYREEE (reference sequence). CDR3 DNA: TGTGCCAGCAGCTTGGGGAGCGCTTACAATGAGCAGTTCTTC. The encoded protein is CASSLGSAYNEQFF.

This clone has just one count. The chain joins TRBV27 to TRBJ1-5; a weak D match, TRBD1 (6 bases). The CDR3 has 15 residues. Looked up from germline, CDR1 is MNHEY and CDR2 is SMNVEV (reference sequence). V was trimmed by 2 bases and J by 6 bases, leaving 14 bases between them. CDR3 coding DNA: TGTGCCAGCAGTTTAGCGGGGGCCGGGGGTCAGCCCCAGCATTTT. It translates to CASSLAGAGGQPQHF.

The chain joins TRBV19 to TRBJ2-1; a weak D match, TRBD2 (5 bases). Germline V lookup: CDR1 LNHDA, CDR2 SQIVND (reference sequence). V lost 0 bases and J 0 bases, leaving 15 bases between the germline ends. This CDR3 contains 18 residues. The CDR3 DNA is TGTGCCAGTAGTATAGATTCCTCTAGCCGTGGCTCCTACAATGAGCAGTTCTTC. Its translation: CASSIDSSSRGSYNEQFF.

The CDR3 nucleotides are TGTGCCAGCAGCCAAGTGGCAGTAAGCACAGATACGCAGTATTTT. Its protein is CASSQVAVSTDTQYF. The rearrangement uses TRBV3-1 (or the pseudogene TRBV3-2) and TRBJ2-3, with D unclear. This CDR3 has 15 residues. V was clipped by 1 base and J by 0 bases, with 8 bases between them. Germline V gene data show CDR1 as LGHDT and CDR2 as YNNKEL (reference sequence).

This clone was seen a single time. The J gene is TRBJ2-3, the V gene TRBV10-3; 10 bases match TRBD2. The V gene's germline CDR1 is ENHRY and CDR2 SYGVKD. J was trimmed by 4 bases and V by 9 bases; bases with no gene match: 10. This CDR3 contains 15 residues. The CDR3, as DNA: TGTGCCATTAACAATCTAGCGGGAGTCGCAGATACGCAGTATTTT. Translation: CAINNLAGVADTQYF.

The rearrangement links TRBV28 to TRBJ1-5, with D possibly being TRBD1 (5 bases). The germline gives CDR1 MDHEN, CDR2 SYDVKM. The CDR3 runs to 17 residues. With 4 bases removed from V and 1 base from J, the gap between germline ends came to 17 bases. The CDR3 DNA follows: TGTGCCAGCAGTTCCCCCCCCTGGGGACTGAGCAATCAGCCCCAGCATTTT. The encoded protein is CASSSPPWGLSNQPQHF. Complete variable domain (other parts from reference TRBV28 and TRBJ1-5): DVKVTQSSRYLVKRTGEKVFLECVQDMDHENMFWYRQDPGLGLRLIYFSYDVKMKEKGDIPEGYSVSREKKERFSLILESASTNQTSMYLCASSSPPWGLSNQPQHFGDGTRLSIL.

The chain employs TRBV7-9 and TRBJ2-5; TRBD2 aligns across 8 bases. This CDR3 is 15 amino acids long. CDR1 is SEHNR, CDR2 FQNEAQ, per germline (reference sequence). The V and J ends lost 6 bases and 5 bases, in that order; junction bases with no gene match: 11. CDR3 in DNA: TGTGCCAGCAGGTCTACTAGCGGAGGGAAGGAGACCCAGTACTTC. Residues: CASRSTSGGKETQYF.

The chain employs TRBV6-5 and TRBJ1-2; 7 nucleotides match TRBD1. J lost 4 bases, V lost 8 bases, and 13 bases had no gene match. Germline V gene lookup returns CDR1 MNHEY and CDR2 SVGAGI. The CDR3 length is 15 residues. CDR3 residues: CASGPSLAGGYGYTF. Here the CDR3 DNA reads TGTGCCAGCGGCCCTAGTCTAGCAGGGGGCTATGGCTACACCTTC.

The CDR3 spells CASSPQGAVAGELFF. Here the CDR3 DNA reads TGTGCCAGCAGTCCCCAGGGGGCCGTGGCCGGGGAGCTGTTTTTT. The chain is built from TRBV6-5 and TRBJ2-2, with 8 bases lining up with TRBD1. This CDR3 has 15 amino acids. From germline, CDR1 is MNHEY and CDR2 SVGAGI. The V gene end was trimmed by 5 bases and the J gene end by 6 bases; junction bases not matched to a gene: 8.

The V call is TRBV6-5, the J call TRBJ1-2, with D perhaps TRBD1 (6 bases). Germline CDR1 MNHEY, CDR2 SVGAGI. Between the trimmed V and J ends, which lost 7 bases and 8 bases, there was a span of 20 bases. The CDR3 runs 14 residues. This CDR3 reads CASTMDTGGGGYTF. The CDR3 coding sequence is TGTGCCAGCACAATGGACACCGGGGGGGGCGGCTACACCTTC.

This chain uses TRBV7-9 with TRBJ2-7; D is possibly TRBD2 (5 bases). V lost 3 bases and J 0 bases, leaving 21 bases between the germline ends. The CDR3 is 18 amino acids. The V gene's germline CDR1 is SEHNR and CDR2 FQNEAQ (reference sequence). The CDR3 DNA reads TGTGCCAGCAGCTTTCCTAGGGCGAGGGTAATCAGCTCCTACGAGCAGTACTTC. Its translation is CASSFPRARVISSYEQYF.